This TCR beta chain was sequenced in a study of T-cell reconstitution after alpha-beta-depleted transplantation in children. The length of the CDR3 is 16 residues. CDR1 and CDR2 (germline): SGHTA, FQGTGA. Trimming pared 5 bases from V and 0 bases from J, leaving 15 bases between. This clonotype came up many times. No antigen is known for it. Unique molecular identifiers were used to barcode this TCRbeta library. TCRdb itself ran the PCR reads through MiXCR, one entry per CDR3 protein. Here the sample spans some 200,000 distinct CDR3 sequences, approximately 6% being singletons. The study's findings and limits: The origin of alpha-beta T cells about two months after transplant was reportedly several hundred expanded graft clones. One year after transplant, T-cell counts and diversity came mostly from newly produced T cells. After transplant, high TCRbeta diversity at day 60 in some patients arose from surviving recipient T cells and thymic progenitors.

The material sequenced was PBMCs, taken before TCRalphabeta/CD19-depleted stem cell transplant. The V call is TRBV7-3, the J call TRBJ2-3; D ambiguous. The TCR originated in a girl under three years old with combined immunodeficiency, due to receive a stem cell transplant. Here the CDR3 reads CASSPYRRPSTDTQYF. CDR3 nucleotide sequence: TGTGCCAGCAGCCCCTACCGACGGCCTAGCACAGATACGCAGTATTTT.